A single T cell receptor beta chain is shown here with its context. Its binding antigen is unknown. No base qualities exist here, and no much larger clone lies one base off it. The CDR3 contains 16 residues, cysteine and phenylalanine counted. Of all the DNA, just the CDR3 is kept, 48 bases in frame from base 1. The germline V gene gives CDR1 as MGHRA and CDR2 as YSYEKL. The V and J ends are trimmed by 4 bases and 2 bases, leaving 17 bases between them. The data stem from a study of PD-1 blockade in classical Hodgkin lymphoma (dated by TCRdb to 2019 to 2021). Concerning the study at large: Nivolumab dosing was 3 mg/kg intravenously every 2 weeks, continuing until either disease progression or unacceptable toxicity. To define a peripheral blood immune signature of response to PD-1 blockade in classical Hodgkin lymphoma, the study combined TCR beta sequencing with CyTOF. Study-level results and caveats: CD4+ but not CD8+ TCR diversity rose significantly by C4D1 (p=0.0027 vs p=0.16), most apparent in complete responders (p=0.02). Among trial patients, those achieving complete response had baseline diversity similar to that of newly diagnosed patients, while diversity was significantly lower in partial responders and progressors. Diversity was lower in patients who began nivolumab less than 1 year after ASCT, so these patients were left out of later analyses to avoid confounding by immune reconstitution. Only a single clinical trial cohort was studied, and what caused the repertoire differences, possibly disease activity or prior therapy, remained undefined. Baseline TCR diversity was reported to be lower in newly diagnosed patients than in healthy donors and to be lower still in relapsed/refractory patients.

In light of the paper, this sample's time point label describes: cycle 4 day 1 (C4D1), after more than 5 weeks of nivolumab. Every trial patient had relapsed after autologous stem cell transplantation, and cohorts A, B and C differed in prior brentuximab vedotin exposure. A total of under 70 patients with relapsed/refractory classical Hodgkin lymphoma made up the trial cohort, and each patient's best overall response was complete response, partial response or progressive disease. Single-agent nivolumab was administered to trial patients in the multi-cohort phase II CheckMate 205 trial. An independent review committee assessed best overall response using the 2007 International Working Group response criteria. Trial PBMCs were collected just before the start of nivolumab (C1D1) and during therapy at cycle 2 day 1 and cycle 4 day 1. Peripheral blood was collected in 8 mL Vacutainer Cell Preparation Tubes, from which PBMCs were isolated by centrifugation and then cryopreserved.

Genomic DNA was extracted with the Qiagen DNeasy kit from unsorted PBMCs and from negatively selected CD4+ and CD8+ fractions. Amplification of TCR beta CDR3 regions was done by immunoSEQ multiplex PCR with primers that anneal to V and J segments. Amplification bias was minimized using a synthetic immune receptor repertoire, and residual bias was removed computationally after sequencing. Processing in the source paper ran as follows. Repertoire diversity was quantified as the Shannon entropy index using custom Python scripts. Unsorted, CD4+ and CD8+ repertoires were analyzed separately, except in combined analyses where CD4+ and CD8+ sequences were merged in silico. Clonal expansion was defined as a frequency increase of at least 2-fold after treatment compared with C1D1, and clones undetected at baseline were assigned a pseudocount of 0.5. Singleton clones were defined as clones with 0 or 1 copy at C1D1, and non-singleton clones were defined as clones with 2 or more copies. By matching protein sequences in sorted samples from the same patient, clones expanded in unsorted samples were annotated as CD4+, CD8+ or unknown. Wilcoxon tests were applied to paired samples to test diversity changes from C1D1 to C4D1. In its TCRdb copy, this immuneACCESS table keeps in-frame sequences only and misses some clones. Where compared with another copy, unresolved V genes explain less than half of these, and the others have no known cause. D and trimming come from the DNA, and the V and J calls and clone size come from that table. This sample has 20,000 to 25,000 clones in its table, and over 70% of those were observed once. Around 21% of the sample is taken by the ten largest.

This clonotype originated in a human donor with classical Hodgkin lymphoma. This chain joins TRBV4-1 to TRBJ1-1, and perhaps TRBD1 as D gene, on 6 matching bases. The sample in question was peripheral blood mononuclear cells (PBMCs), obtained before the fourth cycle of nivolumab. The CDR3 protein is CASSRSLGQPNTEAFF. The sequence in DNA is TGCGCCAGCAGCCGGTCCCTCGGACAGCCAAACACTGAAGCTTTCTTT.